These 6 T cell receptor beta chains originate from one sample sequenced in a study of T cell repertoires in cytomegalovirus infection (dated by TCRdb to the late 2010s). These reads were obtained on an Illumina HiSeq 1500. TCRdb redid the processing of the public reads, applying fastp at Q25 and MiXCR, and retained in-frame beta chains. One record per CDR3 amino acid sequence lists the most common genes and DNA. This sample has approximately 170,000 distinct CDR3 sequences in its table, and approximately 17% of those were observed once. The top ten clones comprise approximately 19% of the sample. The sequenced sample consisted of CD8+ T cells from PBMCs. The receptors originated from a human donor in good health (CMV status not recorded). Some clones in this sample may be carry-over from other donors' samples.

The chain combines TRBV7-9 with TRBJ2-7, with D tentatively TRBD2 (6 bases). The germline V gene has CDR1 SEHNR and CDR2 FQNEAQ (reference sequence). This CDR3 is built from 14 residues. V lost 1 base to trimming and J lost 2 bases, with 9 bases between them. The CDR3 sequence is CASSLVGGTYEQYF. The CDR3 region has the DNA TGTGCCAGCAGCTTAGTGGGGGGAACCTACGAGCAGTACTTC.

This clonotype was recorded a few times. CDR3 protein: CATSSSGKSYEQYF. The CDR3 coding sequence is TGTGCCACCAGCTCTAGCGGGAAATCCTACGAGCAGTACTTC. V is TRBV15 and J is TRBJ2-7, with TRBD2 matching 9 bases. CDR1 LNHNV and CDR2 YYDKDF come from the germline V gene (reference sequence). The CDR3 length is 14 residues. Trimming at V came to 5 bases and at J to 1 base, leaving 3 bases not matched to a gene.

CDR3 sequence: CASSLNRGVNEKLFF. In DNA, the CDR3 is TGTGCCAGCAGCTTAAACAGGGGAGTCAATGAAAAACTGTTTTTT. The chain links TRBV7-2 to TRBJ1-4, with 7 bases fitting TRBD1. V lost 2 bases and J lost 5; bases outside the gene matches: 5. The CDR3 has 15 residues. CDR1 SGHTA and CDR2 FQGNSA come from the germline V gene. The full variable domain, in which reference TRBV7-2 and TRBJ1-4 provide the parts outside the CDR3, is GAGVSQSPSNKVTEKGKDVELRCDPISGHTALYWYRQSLGQGLEFLIYFQGNSAPDKSGLPSDRFSAERTGGSVSTLTIQRTQQEDSAVYLCASSLNRGVNEKLFFGSGTQLSVL.

This chain links TRBV11-2 with TRBJ2-1, with 8 bases identical to TRBD2. The V and J ends lost 1 base and 2 bases, in that order; junction bases with no gene match: 10. Germline lookup yields CDR1 SGHAT and CDR2 FQNNGV. The CDR3 has 18 residues. The CDR3 sequence: CASSLAPRTSRTYNEQFF. The CDR3 nucleotides are TGTGCCAGCAGCTTAGCCCCCCGGACTAGCAGGACCTACAATGAGCAGTTCTTC.

The table lists this clonotype with a few counts. J is TRBJ2-7 and V is TRBV7-2; D not resolved. CDR3 size: 14 residues. The V gene's germline CDR1 is SGHTA and CDR2 FQGNSA. Trimming removed 4 bases at V and 3 bases at J, with 13 bases between. CDR3 sequence reads: CASSSPDRYYEQYF. The CDR3 DNA reads TGTGCCAGCAGCTCCCCCGACCGGTACTACGAGCAGTACTTC.

This clonotype was recorded a few times. The V call is TRBV7-9, the J call TRBJ2-1, with 12 bases fitting TRBD2. This CDR3 has 16 amino acids. Germline V gene sequence: CDR1 SEHNR, CDR2 FQNEAQ (reference sequence). Trimming removed 2 bases from V and 11 bases from J; junction bases left unmatched: 10. The CDR3 loop is CASSLPPGTSGYQQFF. The CDR3 DNA follows: TGTGCCAGCAGCTTACCGCCCGGGACTAGCGGGTATCAGCAGTTCTTC.